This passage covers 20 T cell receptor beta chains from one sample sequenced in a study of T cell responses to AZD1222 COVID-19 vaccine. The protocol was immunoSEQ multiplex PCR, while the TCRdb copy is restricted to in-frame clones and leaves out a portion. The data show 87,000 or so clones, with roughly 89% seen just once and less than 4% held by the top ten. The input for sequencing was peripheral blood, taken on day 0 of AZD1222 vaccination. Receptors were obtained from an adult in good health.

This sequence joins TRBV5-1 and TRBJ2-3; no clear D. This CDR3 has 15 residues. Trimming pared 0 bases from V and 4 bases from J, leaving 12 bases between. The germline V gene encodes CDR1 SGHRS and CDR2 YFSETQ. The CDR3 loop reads CASSLDGSRADTQYF. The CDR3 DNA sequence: TGCGCCAGCAGCTTGGATGGGTCTCGGGCAGATACGCAGTATTTT.

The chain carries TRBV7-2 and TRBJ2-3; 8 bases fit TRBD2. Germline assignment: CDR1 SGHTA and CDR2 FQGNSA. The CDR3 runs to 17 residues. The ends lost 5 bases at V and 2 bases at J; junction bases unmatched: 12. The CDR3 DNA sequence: TGTGCCAGCAGCCCCACGGGAAGCGGGGGTCACACAGATACGCAGTATTTT. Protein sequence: CASSPTGSGGHTDTQYF. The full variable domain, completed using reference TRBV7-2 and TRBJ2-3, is GAGVSQSPSNKVTEKGKDVELRCDPISGHTALYWYRQSLGQGLEFLIYFQGNSAPDKSGLPSDRFSAERTGGSVSTLTIQRTQQEDSAVYLCASSPTGSGGHTDTQYFGPGTRLTVL.

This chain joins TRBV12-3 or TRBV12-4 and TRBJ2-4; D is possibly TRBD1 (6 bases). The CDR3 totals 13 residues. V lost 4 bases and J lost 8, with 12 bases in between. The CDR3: CASSSRQADIQYF. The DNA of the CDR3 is TGTGCCAGCAGTTCCAGACAGGCTGACATTCAGTACTTC.

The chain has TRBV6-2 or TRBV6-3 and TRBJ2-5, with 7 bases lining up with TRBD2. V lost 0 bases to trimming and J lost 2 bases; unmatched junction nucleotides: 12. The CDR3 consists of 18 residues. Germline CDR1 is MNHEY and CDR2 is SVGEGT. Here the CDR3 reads CASSYSNPTLAAQETQYF. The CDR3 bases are TGTGCCAGCAGTTACTCGAACCCGACTCTAGCGGCTCAAGAGACCCAGTACTTC.

CDR3 amino acids: CAWSIAREQYF. CDR3 sequence (DNA): TGTGCCTGGAGTATAGCCCGTGAGCAGTACTTC. The V and J genes are TRBV30 and TRBJ2-7; D not certain. The CDR3 covers 11 residues. V gave up 2 bases and J gave up 7 bases, with 9 bases separating them. Looked up from germline, CDR1 is GTSNPN and CDR2 is SVGIG (reference sequence).

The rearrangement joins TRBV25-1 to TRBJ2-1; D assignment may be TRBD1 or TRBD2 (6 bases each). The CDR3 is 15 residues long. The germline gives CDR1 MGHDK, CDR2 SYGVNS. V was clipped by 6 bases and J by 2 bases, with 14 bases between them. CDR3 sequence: CASRGKGGPYNEQFF. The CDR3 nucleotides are TGTGCCAGCAGAGGTAAGGGGGGCCCCTACAATGAGCAGTTCTTC. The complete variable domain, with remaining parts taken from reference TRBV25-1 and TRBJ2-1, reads EADIYQTPRYLVIGTGKKITLECSQTMGHDKMYWYQQDPGMELHLIHYSYGVNSTEKGDLSSESTVSRIRTEHFPLTLESARPSHTSQYLCASRGKGGPYNEQFFGPGTRLTVL.

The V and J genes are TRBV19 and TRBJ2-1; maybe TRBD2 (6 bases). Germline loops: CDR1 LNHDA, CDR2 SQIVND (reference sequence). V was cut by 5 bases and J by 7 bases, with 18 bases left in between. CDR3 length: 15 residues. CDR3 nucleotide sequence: TGTGCCAGTAGTTTCGCGGGGAGAGGTAAGAATGAGCAGTTCTTC. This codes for CASSFAGRGKNEQFF.

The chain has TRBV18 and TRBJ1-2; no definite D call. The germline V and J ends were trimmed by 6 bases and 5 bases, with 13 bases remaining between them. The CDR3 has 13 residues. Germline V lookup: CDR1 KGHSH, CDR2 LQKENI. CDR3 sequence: CASSQDARYGYTF. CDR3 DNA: TGTGCCAGCTCTCAGGACGCGCGGTATGGCTACACCTTC. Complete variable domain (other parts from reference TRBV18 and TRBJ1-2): NAGVMQNPRHLVRRRGQEARLRCSPMKGHSHVYWYRQLPEEGLKFMVYLQKENIIDESGMPKERFSAEFPKEGPSILRIQQVVRGDSAAYFCASSQDARYGYTFGSGTRLTVV.

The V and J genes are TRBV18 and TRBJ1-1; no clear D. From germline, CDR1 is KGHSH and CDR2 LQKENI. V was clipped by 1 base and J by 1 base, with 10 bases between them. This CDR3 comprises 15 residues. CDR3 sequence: CASSPRKRENTEAFF. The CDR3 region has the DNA TGTGCCAGCTCACCACGAAAGCGTGAGAACACTGAAGCTTTCTTT.

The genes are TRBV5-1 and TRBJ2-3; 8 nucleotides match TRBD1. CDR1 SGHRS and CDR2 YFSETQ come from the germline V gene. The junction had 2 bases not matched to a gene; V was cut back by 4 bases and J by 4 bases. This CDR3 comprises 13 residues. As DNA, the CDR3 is TGCGCCAGCAGCGGACAGGGTTCAGATACGCAGTATTTT. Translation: CASSGQGSDTQYF.

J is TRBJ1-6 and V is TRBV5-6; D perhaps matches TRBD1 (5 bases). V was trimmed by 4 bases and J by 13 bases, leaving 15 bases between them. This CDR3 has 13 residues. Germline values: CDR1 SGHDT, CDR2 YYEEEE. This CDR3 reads CASSQGPTLPLHF. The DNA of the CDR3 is TGTGCCAGCAGCCAGGGACCGACACTTCCCCTCCACTTT.

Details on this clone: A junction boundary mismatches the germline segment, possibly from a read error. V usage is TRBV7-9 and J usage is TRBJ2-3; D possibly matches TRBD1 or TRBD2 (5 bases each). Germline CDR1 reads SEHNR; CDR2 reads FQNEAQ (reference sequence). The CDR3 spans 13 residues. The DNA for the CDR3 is TGTGCCAGCAGCTTAGCAGAGGGGATACGAATAAATTTT. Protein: CASSLAEGIRINF.

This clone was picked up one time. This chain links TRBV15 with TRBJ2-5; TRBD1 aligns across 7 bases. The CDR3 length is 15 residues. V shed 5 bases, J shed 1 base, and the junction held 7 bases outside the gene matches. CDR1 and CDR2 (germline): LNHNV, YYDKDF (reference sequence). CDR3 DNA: TGTGCCACCAGCCGCAGACAGGGCCCCCAAGAGACCCAGTACTTC. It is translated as CATSRRQGPQETQYF.

DNA of the CDR3: TGTGCCAGTAGTATAGTACTAGCCGGGGAGCTGTTTTTT. This sequence encodes CASSIVLAGELFF. The rearrangement uses TRBV19 and TRBJ2-2; possibly TRBD2 for D (5 bases). The germline V gene has CDR1 LNHDA and CDR2 SQIVND (reference sequence). With 1 base removed from V and 6 bases from J, the gap between germline ends came to 6 bases. The CDR3 runs to 13 residues.

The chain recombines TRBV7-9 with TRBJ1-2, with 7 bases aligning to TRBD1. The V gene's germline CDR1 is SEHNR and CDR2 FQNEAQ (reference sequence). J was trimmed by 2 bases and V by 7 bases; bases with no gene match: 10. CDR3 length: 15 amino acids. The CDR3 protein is CASIPDRVTNYGYTF. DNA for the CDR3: TGTGCCAGCATCCCTGACAGGGTGACCAACTATGGCTACACCTTC. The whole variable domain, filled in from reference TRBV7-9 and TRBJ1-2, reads DTGVSQNPRHKITKRGQNVTFRCDPISEHNRLYWYRQTLGQGPEFLTYFQNEAQLEKSRLLSDRFSAERPKGSFSTLEIQRTEQGDSAMYLCASIPDRVTNYGYTFGSGTRLTVV.

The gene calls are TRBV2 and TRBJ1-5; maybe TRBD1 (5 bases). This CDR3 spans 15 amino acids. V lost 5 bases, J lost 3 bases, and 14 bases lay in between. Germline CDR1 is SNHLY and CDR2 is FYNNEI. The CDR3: CASSRVGGYNQPQHF. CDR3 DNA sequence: TGTGCCAGCAGTCGAGTGGGGGGATACAATCAGCCCCAGCATTTT. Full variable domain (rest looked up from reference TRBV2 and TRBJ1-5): EPEVTQTPSHQVTQMGQEVILRCVPISNHLYFYWYRQILGQKVEFLVSFYNNEISEKSEIFDDQFSVERPDGSNFTLKIRSTKLEDSAMYFCASSRVGGYNQPQHFGDGTRLSIL.

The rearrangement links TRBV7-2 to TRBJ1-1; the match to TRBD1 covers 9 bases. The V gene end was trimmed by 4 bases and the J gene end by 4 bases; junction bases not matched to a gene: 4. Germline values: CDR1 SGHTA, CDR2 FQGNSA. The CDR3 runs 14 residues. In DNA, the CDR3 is TGTGCCAGCAGCTCGACAGGGGGTGGCACTGAAGCTTTCTTT. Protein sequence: CASSSTGGGTEAFF.

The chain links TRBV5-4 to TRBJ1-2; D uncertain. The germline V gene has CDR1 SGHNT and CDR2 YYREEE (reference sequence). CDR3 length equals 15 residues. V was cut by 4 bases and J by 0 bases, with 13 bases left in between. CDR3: CASSLLVRANYGYTF. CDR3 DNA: TGTGCCAGCAGCCTCCTTGTGCGGGCTAACTATGGCTACACCTTC.

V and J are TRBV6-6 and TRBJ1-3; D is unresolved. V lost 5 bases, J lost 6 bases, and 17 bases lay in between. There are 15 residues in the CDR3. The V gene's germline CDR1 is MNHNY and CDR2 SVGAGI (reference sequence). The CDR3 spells CASSRLRGSENTIYF. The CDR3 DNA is TGTGCCAGCAGTCGACTTCGGGGTTCAGAAAACACCATATATTTT.

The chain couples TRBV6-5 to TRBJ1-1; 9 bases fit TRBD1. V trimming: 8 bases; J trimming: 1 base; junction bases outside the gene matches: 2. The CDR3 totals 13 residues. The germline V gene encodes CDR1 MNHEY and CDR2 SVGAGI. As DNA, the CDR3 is TGTGCCAGCCAGACAGGGGGGAACACTGAAGCTTTCTTT. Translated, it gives CASQTGGNTEAFF.